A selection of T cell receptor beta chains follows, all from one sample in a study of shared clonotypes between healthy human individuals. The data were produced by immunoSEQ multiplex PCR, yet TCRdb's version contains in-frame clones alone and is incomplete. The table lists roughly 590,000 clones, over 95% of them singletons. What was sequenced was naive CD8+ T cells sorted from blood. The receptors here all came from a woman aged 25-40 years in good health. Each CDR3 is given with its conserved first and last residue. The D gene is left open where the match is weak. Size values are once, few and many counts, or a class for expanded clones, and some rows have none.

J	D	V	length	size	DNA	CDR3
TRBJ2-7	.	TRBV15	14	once	TGTGCCACCAGCAGAGGAACGGGAACCTACGAGCAGTACTTC	CATSRGTGTYEQYF
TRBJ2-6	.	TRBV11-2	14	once	TGTGCCAGCAGCTTCGACTCTGGGGCCAACGTCCTGACTTTC	CASSFDSGANVLTF
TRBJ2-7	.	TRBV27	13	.	TGTGCCAGCAGCCCCGGTACTCTCTACGAGCAGTACTTC	CASSPGTLYEQYF
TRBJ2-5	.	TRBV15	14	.	TGTGCCACCAGCACAGACCTTTCCGCAGAGACCCAGTACTTC	CATSTDLSAETQYF
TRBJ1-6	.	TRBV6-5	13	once	TGTGCCAGCAGTCACCTGAATAATTCACCCCTCCACTTT	CASSHLNNSPLHF
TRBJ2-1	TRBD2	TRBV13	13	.	TGTGCCAGCAGTCAACACCGGGGGGAGGAGCAGTTCTTC	CASSQHRGEEQFF
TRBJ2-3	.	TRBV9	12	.	TGTGCCAGCAGCGTAGGACCAGATACGCAGTATTTT	CASSVGPDTQYF
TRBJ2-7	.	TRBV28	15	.	TGTGCCAGCAGTCCCCCGGGACCCCCAGGCTACGAGCAGTACTTC	CASSPPGPPGYEQYF
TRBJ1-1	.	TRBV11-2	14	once	TGTGCCAGCAGACCGCCCGGGTTGAACACTGAAGCTTTCTTT	CASRPPGLNTEAFF
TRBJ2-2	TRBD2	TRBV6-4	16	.	TGTGCCAGCAGTGAAGGGACTAGCGGGCACACCGGGGAGCTGTTTTTT	CASSEGTSGHTGELFF
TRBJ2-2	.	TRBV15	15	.	TGTGCCACCAGCAGAGTTACAGGGAGCACCGGGGAGCTGTTTTTT	CATSRVTGSTGELFF
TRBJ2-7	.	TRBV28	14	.	TGTGCCAGCAGTTTTAGCGGAGGCACCTACGAGCAGTACTTC	CASSFSGGTYEQYF
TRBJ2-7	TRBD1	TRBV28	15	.	TGTGCCAGCAGACTTCTCCAGGGGGCTTTCTACGAGCAGTACTTC	CASRLLQGAFYEQYF
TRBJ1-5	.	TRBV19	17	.	TGTGCCAGTAGTATTGCAGTTGGGACATATAGCAATCAGCCCCAGCATTTT	CASSIAVGTYSNQPQHF
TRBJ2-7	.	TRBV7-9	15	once	TGTGCCAGCAGCGACCAGACCGGAAACCCCTACGAGCAGTACTTC	CASSDQTGNPYEQYF
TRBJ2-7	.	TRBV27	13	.	TGTGCCAGCAGTAGTACAGATGGTTACGAGCAGTACTTC	CASSSTDGYEQYF
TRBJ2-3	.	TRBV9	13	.	TGTGCCAGCAGCGTAGAGGGATCAGATACGCAGTATTTT	CASSVEGSDTQYF
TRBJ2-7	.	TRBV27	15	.	TGTGCCAGCAGTTTAGTAAGGGGGAATACCTACGAGCAGTACTTC	CASSLVRGNTYEQYF
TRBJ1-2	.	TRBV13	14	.	TGTGCCAGCAGCACCGGACAGTCCGATTATGGCTACACCTTC	CASSTGQSDYGYTF
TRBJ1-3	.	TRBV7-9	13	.	TGTGCCAGCAGCCCCCAATTAGGAAACACCATATATTTT	CASSPQLGNTIYF
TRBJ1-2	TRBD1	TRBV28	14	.	TGTGCCAGCAGTTTAGTCGGGACAGGGGATGGCTACACCTTC	CASSLVGTGDGYTF
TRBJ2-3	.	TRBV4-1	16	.	TGCGCCAGCAGCCCTTATCCTGCGCGTCCCGGAGATACGCAGTATTTT	CASSPYPARPGDTQYF
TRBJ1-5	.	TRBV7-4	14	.	TGTGCCAGCAGCCAGCCGGAGGAATGTCAGCCCCAGCATTTT	CASSQPEECQPQHF
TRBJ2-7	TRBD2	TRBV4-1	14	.	TGCGCCAGCAGCGGCGGACTAGCGGAATACGAGCAGTACTTC	CASSGGLAEYEQYF
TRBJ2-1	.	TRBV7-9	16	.	TGTGCCAGCAGCCCCCCCTCGGGAGAGTCCTACAATGAGCAGTTCTTC	CASSPPSGESYNEQFF
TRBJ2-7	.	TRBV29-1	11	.	TGCAGCGTTTTTTTCCACAGCGAGCAGTACTTC	CSVFFHSEQYF